This passage covers 9 T cell receptor beta chains from one sample sequenced in a study of blood T cell repertoires in COVID-19. Method: immunoSEQ multiplex PCR; TCRdb's copy keeps in-frame clones and lacks some. The sample shows roughly 100,000 clones, 80% to 95% of them seen only once. Material for sequencing was peripheral blood. Source of these receptors: a woman aged 45 to 65 with COVID-19, enrolled during active disease.

This chain uses TRBV7-8 with TRBJ1-1; D is perhaps TRBD1 (5 bases). V was pared by 1 base and J by 10 bases, with 19 bases between. CDR3 length equals 15 residues. Germline values: CDR1 SGHVS, CDR2 FQNEAQ. The CDR3 is CASSLEAGGSSVAFF. CDR3 coding DNA: TGTGCCAGCAGCTTAGAAGCGGGGGGTAGTAGTGTAGCTTTCTTT.

The chain employs TRBV11-2 and TRBJ1-1, with a possible D match to TRBD1 (5 bases). Trimming took 6 bases from V and 0 from J, leaving 11 bases between them. The germline gives CDR1 SGHAT, CDR2 FQNNGV. This CDR3 spans 14 amino acids. The CDR3 DNA sequence: TGTGCCAGCAGGACGACAGCCTTGAACACTGAAGCTTTCTTT. This encodes CASRTTALNTEAFF.

The chain recombines TRBV14 with TRBJ1-1; D possibly corresponds to TRBD1 (6 bases). V was trimmed by 0 bases and J by 1 base, leaving 21 bases between them. This CDR3 contains 19 residues. The germline gives CDR1 SGHDN, CDR2 FVKESK. The chain's CDR3 is CASSQEVGRGRLANTEAFF. The CDR3 region has the DNA TGTGCCAGCAGCCAAGAGGTCGGCAGGGGACGTTTAGCGAACACTGAAGCTTTCTTT.

The chain carries TRBV19 and TRBJ2-3; 7 positions agree with TRBD2. With 3 bases clipped from V and 7 bases from J, the junction kept 7 bases outside the gene matches. This CDR3 region has 14 residues. Germline CDR1 is LNHDA and CDR2 is SQIVND (reference sequence). The CDR3 protein is CASSMGGSGNTQYF. The DNA for the CDR3 is TGTGCCAGTAGTATGGGAGGGTCCGGAAATACGCAGTATTTT. Complete variable domain (other parts from reference TRBV19 and TRBJ2-3): DGGITQSPKYLFRKEGQNVTLSCEQNLNHDAMYWYRQDPGQGLRLIYYSQIVNDFQKGDIAEGYSVSREKKESFPLTVTSAQKNPTAFYLCASSMGGSGNTQYFGPGTRLTVL.

The chain is built from TRBV3-1 (or the pseudogene TRBV3-2) and TRBJ2-1; a possible D gene is TRBD1 (6 bases). Germline lookup yields CDR1 LGHDT and CDR2 YNNKEL (reference sequence). Trimming shortened V by 4 bases and J by 10 bases, and 11 bases separated the two germline ends. This CDR3 has 12 residues. CDR3 bases: TGTGCCAGCAGCCCACGACAGGACGAGCAGTTCTTC. It specifies CASSPRQDEQFF.

J is TRBJ1-1 and V is TRBV5-1, with 7 bases aligning to TRBD1. This CDR3 is built from 14 residues. Trimming at V came to 5 bases and at J to 5 bases, leaving 9 bases not matched to a gene. Germline CDR1 is SGHRS and CDR2 is YFSETQ. Here the CDR3 DNA reads TGCGCCAGCAGGCGTAACAGGGGTGTTACTGAAGCTTTCTTT. Protein product: CASRRNRGVTEAFF.

The V gene is TRBV6-5, the J gene TRBJ2-1; D gene unclear. The CDR3 spans 14 residues. Per germline, CDR1 MNHEY and CDR2 SVGAGI. V was trimmed by 3 bases and J by 6 bases, leaving 12 bases between them. The CDR3 loop reads CASSYTVIGNEQFF. The CDR3 nucleotides read TGTGCCAGCAGTTATACCGTGATCGGCAATGAGCAGTTCTTC.

On this clone itself: An end of the junction differs from the germline gene, which may be a read error. Different DNA sequences within this sample yield the same CDR3. The chain combines TRBV7-2 with TRBJ2-4; TRBD2 might be the D (6 bases). Germline V gene lookup returns CDR1 SGHTA and CDR2 FQGNSA. This CDR3 has 17 residues. The CDR3 bases are TGTGCCAGTAGCTACAGCGGGTGGAATTTAGCCAAAAACATTCAGTACTTC. Translating it yields CASSYSGWNLAKNIQYF.

The chain combines TRBV4-1 with TRBJ1-5, with D uncertain. The germline V and J ends were trimmed by 1 base and 6 bases, with 10 bases remaining between them. This CDR3 contains 14 residues. From germline, CDR1 is MGHRA and CDR2 YSYEKL. This CDR3 reads CASSQVPGTQPQHF. The DNA for the CDR3 is TGCGCCAGCAGCCAAGTCCCAGGTACTCAGCCCCAGCATTTT.